This T cell receptor beta chain was recovered during a study of CD8 T cells in ankylosing spondylitis. This clonotype was recorded many times. The antigen is not known. TCRdb processed the 5' RACE reads anew with MiXCR; each CDR3 protein has one entry. Of 150,000 to 200,000 distinct CDR3 sequences listed, roughly 12% are singletons. Study-wide findings and caveats: Disease-associated clonotypes exhibited CD8+ identity and were relatively infrequent in peripheral blood. Some motif variants had been reported before (in reactive arthritis synovial fluid and blood). There was a TCR beta motif, made of several highly homologous variants, that appeared characteristic of ankylosing spondylitis blood.

The receptor comes from a male donor with ankylosing spondylitis or in good health (not recorded which). Sequencing used blood, either unsorted or a sorted T cell fraction (not recorded which).

CDR3 amino acids: CSATPLLAGGTYEQYF. CDR3 coding DNA: TGCAGTGCCACACCTCTACTAGCGGGGGGAACCTACGAGCAGTACTTC. The V and J genes are TRBV20-1 and TRBJ2-7, with 12 bases lining up with TRBD2. CDR1 is DFQATT and CDR2 is SNEGSKA in the germline V gene (reference sequence). The CDR3 totals 16 residues. V was clipped by 6 bases and J by 2 bases; unmatched bases: 11.